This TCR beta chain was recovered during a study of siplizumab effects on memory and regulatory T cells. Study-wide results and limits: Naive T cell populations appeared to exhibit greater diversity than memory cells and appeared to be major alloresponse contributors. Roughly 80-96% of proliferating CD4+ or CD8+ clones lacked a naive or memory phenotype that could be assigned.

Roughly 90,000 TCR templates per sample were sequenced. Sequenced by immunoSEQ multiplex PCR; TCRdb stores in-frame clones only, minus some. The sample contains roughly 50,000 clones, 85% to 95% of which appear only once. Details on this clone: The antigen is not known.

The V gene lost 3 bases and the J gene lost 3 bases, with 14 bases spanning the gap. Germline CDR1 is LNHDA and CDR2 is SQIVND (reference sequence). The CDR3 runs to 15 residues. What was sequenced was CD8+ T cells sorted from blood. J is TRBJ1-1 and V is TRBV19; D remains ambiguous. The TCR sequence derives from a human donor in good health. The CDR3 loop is CASSIFGRRDTEAFF. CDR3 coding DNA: TGTGCCAGTAGTATTTTCGGACGAAGGGACACTGAAGCTTTCTTT.